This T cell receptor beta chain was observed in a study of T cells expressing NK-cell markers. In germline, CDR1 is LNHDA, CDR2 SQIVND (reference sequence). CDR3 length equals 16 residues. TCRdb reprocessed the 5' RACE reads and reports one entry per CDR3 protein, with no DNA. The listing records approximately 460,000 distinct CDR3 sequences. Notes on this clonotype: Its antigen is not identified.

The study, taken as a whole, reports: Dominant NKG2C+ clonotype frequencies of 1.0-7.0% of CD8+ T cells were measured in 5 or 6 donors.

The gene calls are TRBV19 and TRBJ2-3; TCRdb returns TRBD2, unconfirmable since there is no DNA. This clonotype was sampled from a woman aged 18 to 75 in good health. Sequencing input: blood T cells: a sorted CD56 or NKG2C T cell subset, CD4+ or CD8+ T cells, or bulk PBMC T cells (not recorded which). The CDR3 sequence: CASTPLGRSSTDTQYF. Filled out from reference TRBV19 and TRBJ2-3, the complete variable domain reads DGGITQSPKYLFRKEGQNVTLSCEQNLNHDAMYWYRQDPGQGLRLIYYSQIVNDFQKGDIAEGYSVSREKKESFPLTVTSAQKNPTAFYLCASTPLGRSSTDTQYFGPGTRLTVL.